This T cell receptor (beta chain) is from a study of T cells in Graves' hyperthyroidism and ophthalmopathy. The study's findings and limits: Most thyroid clonotypes that were expanded above 0.001 also turned up in blood.

V was trimmed by 4 bases and J by 3 bases, leaving 12 bases between them. The CDR3 has 14 amino acids. In germline, CDR1 is LNHDA, CDR2 SQIVND (reference sequence). To note about this clonotype: Its antigen is undetermined.

Diagnoses used clinical symptoms, serum thyroxine and TRAb, thyroid ultrasound and orbital computed tomography. Source material for PBMCs was less than 12 ml fresh peripheral blood. What was amplified from RNA transcripts were TCR beta CDR3 regions. The HTBI primer set served for first-round RT-PCR of the TCR CDR3. Using its own MiXCR run on the multiplex PCR reads, TCRdb lists one record per CDR3 protein. The data contain hundreds of thousands of distinct CDR3 sequences, over 35% of them singletons. This receptor was identified in a middle-aged woman with Graves' hyperthyroidism. The chain recombines TRBV19 with TRBJ1-1; D gene unclear. Sequences were obtained from blood. The CDR3 here is CASSKDPAYTEAFF. The CDR3 coding sequence is TGTGCCAGTAGTAAGGACCCAGCTTACACTGAAGCTTTCTTT.